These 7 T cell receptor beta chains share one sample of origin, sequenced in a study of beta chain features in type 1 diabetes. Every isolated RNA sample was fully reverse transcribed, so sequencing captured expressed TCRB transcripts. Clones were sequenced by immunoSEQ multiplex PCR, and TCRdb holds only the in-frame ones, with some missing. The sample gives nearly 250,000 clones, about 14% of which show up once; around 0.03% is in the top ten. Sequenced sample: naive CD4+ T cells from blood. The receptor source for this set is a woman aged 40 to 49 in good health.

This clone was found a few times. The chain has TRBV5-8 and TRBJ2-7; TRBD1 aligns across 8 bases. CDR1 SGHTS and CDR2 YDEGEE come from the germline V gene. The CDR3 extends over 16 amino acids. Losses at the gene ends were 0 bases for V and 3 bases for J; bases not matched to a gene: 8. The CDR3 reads CASSLGLPGQDYEQYF. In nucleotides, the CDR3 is TGTGCCAGCAGCTTGGGGTTACCGGGACAGGACTACGAGCAGTACTTC.

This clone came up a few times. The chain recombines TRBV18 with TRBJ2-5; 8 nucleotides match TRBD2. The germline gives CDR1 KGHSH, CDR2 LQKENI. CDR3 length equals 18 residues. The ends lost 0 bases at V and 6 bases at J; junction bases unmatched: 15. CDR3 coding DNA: TGTGCCAGCTCACCACCCGGCGGGGGGATTGACTACCGAAAGACCCAGTACTTC. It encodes CASSPPGGGIDYRKTQYF.

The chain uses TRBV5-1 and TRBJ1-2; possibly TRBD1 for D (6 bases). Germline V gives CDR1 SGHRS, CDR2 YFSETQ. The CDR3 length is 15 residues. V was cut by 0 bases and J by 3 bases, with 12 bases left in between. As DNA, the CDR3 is TGCGCCAGCAGCTTGGGATCGACAGGCGACTATGGCTACACCTTC. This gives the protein CASSLGSTGDYGYTF.

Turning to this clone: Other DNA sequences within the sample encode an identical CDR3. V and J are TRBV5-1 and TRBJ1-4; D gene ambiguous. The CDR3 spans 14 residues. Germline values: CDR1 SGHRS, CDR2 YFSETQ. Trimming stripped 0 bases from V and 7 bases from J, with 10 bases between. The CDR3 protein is CASSLGQGGEKLFF. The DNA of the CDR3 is TGCGCCAGCAGCTTGGGCCAAGGAGGTGAAAAACTGTTTTTT.

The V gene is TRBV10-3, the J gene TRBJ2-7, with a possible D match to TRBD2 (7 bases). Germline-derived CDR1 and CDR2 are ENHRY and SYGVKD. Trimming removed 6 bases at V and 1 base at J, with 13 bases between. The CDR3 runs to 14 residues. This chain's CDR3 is CAIRGGAESYEQYF. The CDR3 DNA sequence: TGTGCCATCAGGGGGGGGGCAGAGTCCTACGAGCAGTACTTC.

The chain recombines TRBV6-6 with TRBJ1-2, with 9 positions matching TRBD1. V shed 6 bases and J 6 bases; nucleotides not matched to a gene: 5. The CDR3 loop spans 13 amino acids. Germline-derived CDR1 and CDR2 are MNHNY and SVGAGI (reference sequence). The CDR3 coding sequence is TGTGCCAGCAGGGCACAGGGGGCGCATGGCTACACCTTC. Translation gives CASRAQGAHGYTF.

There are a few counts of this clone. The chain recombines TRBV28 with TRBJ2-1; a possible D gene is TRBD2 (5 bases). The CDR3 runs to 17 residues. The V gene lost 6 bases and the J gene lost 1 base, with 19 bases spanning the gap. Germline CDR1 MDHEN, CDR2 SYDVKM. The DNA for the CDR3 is TGTGCCAGCAGCCCGCCTTTGGGGAGAGGATCCTACAATGAGCAGTTCTTC. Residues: CASSPPLGRGSYNEQFF.